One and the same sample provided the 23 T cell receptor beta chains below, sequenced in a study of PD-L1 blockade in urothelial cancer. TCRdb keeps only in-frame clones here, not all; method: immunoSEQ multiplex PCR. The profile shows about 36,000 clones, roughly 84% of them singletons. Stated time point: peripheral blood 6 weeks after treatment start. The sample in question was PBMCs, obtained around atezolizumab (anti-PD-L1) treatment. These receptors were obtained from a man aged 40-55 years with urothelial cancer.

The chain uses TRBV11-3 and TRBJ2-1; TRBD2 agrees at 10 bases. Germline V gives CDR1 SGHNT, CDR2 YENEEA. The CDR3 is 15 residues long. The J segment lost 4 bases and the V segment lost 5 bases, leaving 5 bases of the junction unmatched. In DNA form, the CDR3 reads TGTGCCAGCAGCCCGGGACTAGCGTCTTACAATGAGCAGTTCTTC. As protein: CASSPGLASYNEQFF.

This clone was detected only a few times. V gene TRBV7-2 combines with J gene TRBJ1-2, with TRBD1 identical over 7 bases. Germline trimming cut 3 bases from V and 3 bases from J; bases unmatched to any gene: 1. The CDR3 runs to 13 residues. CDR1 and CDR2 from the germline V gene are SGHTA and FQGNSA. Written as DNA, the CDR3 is TGTGCCAGCAGCTTCAGGGGGGACTATGGCTACACCTTC. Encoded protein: CASSFRGDYGYTF.

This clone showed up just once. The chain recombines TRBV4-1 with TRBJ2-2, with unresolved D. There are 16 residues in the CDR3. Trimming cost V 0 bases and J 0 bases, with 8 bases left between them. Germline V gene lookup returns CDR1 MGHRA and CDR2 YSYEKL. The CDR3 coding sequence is TGCGCCAGCAGCCAAGATATGGCCGCGAACACCGGGGAGCTGTTTTTT. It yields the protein CASSQDMAANTGELFF.

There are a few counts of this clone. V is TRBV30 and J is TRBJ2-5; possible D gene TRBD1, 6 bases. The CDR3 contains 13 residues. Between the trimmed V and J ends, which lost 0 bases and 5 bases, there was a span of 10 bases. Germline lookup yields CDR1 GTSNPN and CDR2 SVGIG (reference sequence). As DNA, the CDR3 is TGTGCCTGGAGTGTAACAGGGTGGGAGACCCAGTACTTC. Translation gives CAWSVTGWETQYF.

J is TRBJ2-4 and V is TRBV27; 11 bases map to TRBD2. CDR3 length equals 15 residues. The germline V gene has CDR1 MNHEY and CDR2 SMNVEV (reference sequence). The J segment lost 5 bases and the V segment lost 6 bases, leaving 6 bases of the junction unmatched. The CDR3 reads CASRDSGRAENIQYF. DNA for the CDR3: TGTGCCAGCAGGGATAGCGGGAGGGCCGAAAACATTCAGTACTTC.

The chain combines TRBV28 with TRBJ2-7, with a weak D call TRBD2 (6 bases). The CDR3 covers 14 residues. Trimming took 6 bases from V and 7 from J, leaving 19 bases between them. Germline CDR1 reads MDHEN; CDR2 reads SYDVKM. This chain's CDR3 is CASSPSTSSKEQYF. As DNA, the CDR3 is TGTGCCAGCAGCCCCTCAACTAGCAGTAAAGAGCAGTACTTC.

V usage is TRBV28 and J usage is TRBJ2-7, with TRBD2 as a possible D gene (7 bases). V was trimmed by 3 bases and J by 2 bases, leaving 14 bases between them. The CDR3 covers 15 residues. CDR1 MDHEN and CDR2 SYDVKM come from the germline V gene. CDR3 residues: CASSFRGDNTYEQYF. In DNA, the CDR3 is TGTGCCAGCAGTTTCCGGGGGGACAATACCTACGAGCAGTACTTC.

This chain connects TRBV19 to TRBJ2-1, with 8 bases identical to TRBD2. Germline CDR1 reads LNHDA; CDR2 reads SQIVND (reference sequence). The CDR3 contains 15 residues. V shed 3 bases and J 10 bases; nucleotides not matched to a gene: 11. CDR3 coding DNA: TGTGCCAGTAGTATGGGAGCGGGAGCCTTATCGGAGCAGTTCTTC. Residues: CASSMGAGALSEQFF.

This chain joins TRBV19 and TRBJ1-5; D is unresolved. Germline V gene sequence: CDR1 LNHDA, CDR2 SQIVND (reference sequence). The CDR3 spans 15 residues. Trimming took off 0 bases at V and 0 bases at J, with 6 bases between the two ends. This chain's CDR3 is CASSIERYSNQPQHF. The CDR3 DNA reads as TGTGCCAGTAGTATAGAACGGTATAGCAATCAGCCCCAGCATTTT.

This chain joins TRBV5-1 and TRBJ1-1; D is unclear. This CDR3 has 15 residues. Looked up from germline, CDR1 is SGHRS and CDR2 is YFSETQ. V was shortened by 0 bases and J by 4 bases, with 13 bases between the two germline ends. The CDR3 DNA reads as TGCGCCAGCAGCTTGGCCTTGGTTGCAGGCACTGAAGCTTTCTTT. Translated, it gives CASSLALVAGTEAFF. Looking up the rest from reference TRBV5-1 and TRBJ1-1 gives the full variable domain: KAGVTQTPRYLIKTRGQQVTLSCSPISGHRSVSWYQQTPGQGLQFLFEYFSETQRNKGNFPGRFSGRQFSNSRSEMNVSTLELGDSALYLCASSLALVAGTEAFFGQGTRLTVV.

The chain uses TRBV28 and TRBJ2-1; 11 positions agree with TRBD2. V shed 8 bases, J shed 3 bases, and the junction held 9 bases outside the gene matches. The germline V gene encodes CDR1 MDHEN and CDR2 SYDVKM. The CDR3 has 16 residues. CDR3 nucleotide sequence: TGTGCCAGCTCGAAGACCGGGACTAGCGGCTACAATGAGCAGTTCTTC. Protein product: CASSKTGTSGYNEQFF.

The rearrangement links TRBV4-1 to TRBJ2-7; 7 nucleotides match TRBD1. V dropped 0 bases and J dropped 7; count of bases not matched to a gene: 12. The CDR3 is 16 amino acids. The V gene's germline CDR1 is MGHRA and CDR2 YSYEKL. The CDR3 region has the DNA TGCGCCAGCAGCCAAGATGGAAGGGGGCGAGATAGGGAGCAGTACTTC. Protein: CASSQDGRGRDREQYF.

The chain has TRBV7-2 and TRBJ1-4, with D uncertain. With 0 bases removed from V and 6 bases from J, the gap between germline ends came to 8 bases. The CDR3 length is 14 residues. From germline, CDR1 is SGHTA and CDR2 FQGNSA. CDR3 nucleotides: TGTGCCAGCAGCTTAGCGGGCGGGGATGAAAAACTGTTTTTT. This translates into CASSLAGGDEKLFF.

For the CDR3, the DNA is TGCGCCAGCACCCGGGGGGGGATCGGGGAAAAACTGTTTTTT. This codes for CASTRGGIGEKLFF. The chain links TRBV5-1 to TRBJ1-4, with D tentatively TRBD1 (5 bases). The CDR3 totals 14 residues. Germline V gene data show CDR1 as SGHRS and CDR2 as YFSETQ. V was cut by 6 bases and J by 8 bases, with 17 bases left in between.

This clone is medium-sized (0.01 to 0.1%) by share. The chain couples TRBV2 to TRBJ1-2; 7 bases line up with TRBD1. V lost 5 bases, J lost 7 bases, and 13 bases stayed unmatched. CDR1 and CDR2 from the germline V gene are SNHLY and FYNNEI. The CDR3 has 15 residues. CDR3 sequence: CASSPPLGQPLGYTF. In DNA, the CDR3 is TGTGCCAGCAGTCCCCCCTTGGGACAGCCCCTTGGCTACACCTTC.

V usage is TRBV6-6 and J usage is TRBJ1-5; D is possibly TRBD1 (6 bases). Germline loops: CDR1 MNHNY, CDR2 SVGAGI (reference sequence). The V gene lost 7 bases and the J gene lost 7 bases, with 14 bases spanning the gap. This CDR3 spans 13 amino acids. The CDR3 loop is CASNNRAGQPQHF. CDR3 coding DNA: TGTGCCAGCAATAACAGGGCAGGCCAGCCCCAGCATTTT.

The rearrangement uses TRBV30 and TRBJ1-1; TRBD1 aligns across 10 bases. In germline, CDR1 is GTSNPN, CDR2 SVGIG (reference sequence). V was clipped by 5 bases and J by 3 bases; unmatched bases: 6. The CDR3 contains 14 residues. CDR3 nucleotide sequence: TGTGCCTGGCGTCCGGGACAGGGGTACACTGAAGCTTTCTTT. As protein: CAWRPGQGYTEAFF. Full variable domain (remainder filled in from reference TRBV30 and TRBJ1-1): SQTIHQWPATLVQPVGSPLSLECTVEGTSNPNLYWYRQAAGRGLQLLFYSVGIGQISSEVPQNLSASRPQDRQFILSSKKLLLSDSGFYLCAWRPGQGYTEAFFGQGTRLTVV.

The CDR3 reads CASSATGRSTEAFF. Here the CDR3 DNA reads TGTGCCAGCTCCGCGACAGGAAGGAGCACTGAAGCTTTCTTT. The chain is built from TRBV27 and TRBJ1-1, with D possibly matching TRBD1 (6 bases). The V gene lost 8 bases and the J gene lost 4 bases, with 17 bases spanning the gap. CDR1 and CDR2 from the germline V gene are MNHEY and SMNVEV (reference sequence). CDR3 length: 14 amino acids.

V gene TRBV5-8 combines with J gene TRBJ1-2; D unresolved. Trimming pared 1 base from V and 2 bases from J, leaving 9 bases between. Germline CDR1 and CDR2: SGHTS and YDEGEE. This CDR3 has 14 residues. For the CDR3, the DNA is TGTGCCAGCAGCTTGTTACTGACAAACTATGGCTACACCTTC. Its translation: CASSLLLTNYGYTF.

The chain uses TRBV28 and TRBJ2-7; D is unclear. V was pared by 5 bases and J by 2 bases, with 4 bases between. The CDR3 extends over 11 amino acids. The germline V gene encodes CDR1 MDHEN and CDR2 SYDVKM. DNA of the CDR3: TGTGCCAGCAGTGCGACCTACGAGCAGTACTTC. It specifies CASSATYEQYF.

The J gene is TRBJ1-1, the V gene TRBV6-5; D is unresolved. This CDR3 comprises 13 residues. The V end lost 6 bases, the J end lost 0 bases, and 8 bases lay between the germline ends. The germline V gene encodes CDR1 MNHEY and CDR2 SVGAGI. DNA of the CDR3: TGTGCCAGCAGGGGCCCCATGAACACTGAAGCTTTCTTT. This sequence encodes CASRGPMNTEAFF.

CDR3 protein: CASRTSGAYEQYF. The CDR3 DNA reads as TGCGCCAGCAGGACTAGCGGGGCCTACGAGCAGTACTTC. The chain links TRBV10-2 to TRBJ2-7; 11 bases agree with TRBD2. This CDR3 spans 13 amino acids. CDR1 is WSHSY, CDR2 SAAADI, per germline. The V and J ends lost 6 bases and 2 bases, in that order; junction bases with no gene match: 0.

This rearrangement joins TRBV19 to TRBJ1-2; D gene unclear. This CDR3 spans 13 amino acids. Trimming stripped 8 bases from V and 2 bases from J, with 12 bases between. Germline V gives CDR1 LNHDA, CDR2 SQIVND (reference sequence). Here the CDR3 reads CASGFGENYGYTF. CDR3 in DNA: TGTGCCAGTGGCTTCGGGGAGAACTATGGCTACACCTTC.